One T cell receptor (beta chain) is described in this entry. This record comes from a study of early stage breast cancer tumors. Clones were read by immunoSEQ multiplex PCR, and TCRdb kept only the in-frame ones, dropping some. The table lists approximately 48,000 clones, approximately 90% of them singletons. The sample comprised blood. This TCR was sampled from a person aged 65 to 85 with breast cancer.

CDR3 coding DNA: TGCGCCAGCAGCTTGCAAGGTGGGGGCAGCGCAGTCTACGAGCAGTACTTC. Its translation: CASSLQGGGSAVYEQYF. V usage is TRBV5-1 and J usage is TRBJ2-7; possible D gene TRBD1, 6 bases. This CDR3 has 17 amino acids. The ends were cut back, 1 base at V and 3 bases at J, with 20 bases in the middle. Germline V gene data show CDR1 as SGHRS and CDR2 as YFSETQ.